The rows below give T cell receptor beta chains drawn from one sample of a study of a mutant IDH1 vaccine in newly diagnosed glioma. Method: immunoSEQ multiplex PCR; TCRdb's copy keeps in-frame clones and lacks some. Of 60,000 to 85,000 clones listed, more than 80% were seen once; the top ten hold 0.77%. Antigens for these TCRs are unknown. Source: PBMCs, taken from a glioma patient whose treatment included an IDH1 peptide vaccine. Receptor source: a woman between 45 and 60 years old with glioma. The CDR3 runs from the conserved cysteine through the conserved F or W. The D gene is left open where the match is weak. Size is stated for part of the rows, as once, few or many counts, or as a class when the clone is expanded.

size	V	J	D	DNA	CDR3
-	TRBV15	TRBJ1-1	TRBD1	TGTGCCACTTCCCCGACAGGGGGCAGGGACGCGAACACTGAAGCTTTCTTT	CATSPTGGRDANTEAFF
-	TRBV5-1	TRBJ2-1	TRBD1	TGCGCCAGCAGCTCGCCCGCAGGGGGCTCCTACAATGAGCAGTTCTTC	CASSSPAGGSYNEQFF
-	TRBV5-1	TRBJ1-6	-	TGCGCCAGCAGCTTAGGTGCGGAGGTGGATTCACCCCTCCACTTT	CASSLGAEVDSPLHF
-	TRBV23-1	TRBJ1-1	-	TGCGCCAGCAGTAACCGGACGGGGAACACTGAAGCTTTCTTT	CASSNRTGNTEAFF
-	TRBV28	TRBJ2-1	-	TGTGCCAGCAGTTCACCTCCACGGGAGCAGTTCTTC	CASSSPPREQFF
-	TRBV2	TRBJ2-7	-	TGTGCCAGCCGGCCTGGCCGCTACGAGCAGTACTTC	CASRPGRYEQYF
few	TRBV6-5	TRBJ2-1	-	TGTGCCAGCAGCCCTCTCAGGCCGCAGGGGGAGCAGTTCTTC	CASSPLRPQGEQFF
-	TRBV6-1	TRBJ1-2	-	TGTGCCAGCAGTGAAGCCACTTCGGGCAGGGCGAACGGCTACACCTTC	CASSEATSGRANGYTF
few	TRBV5-1	TRBJ2-1	-	TGCGCCAGCAGCTCGGACATCTACAATGAGCAGTTCTTC	CASSSDIYNEQFF
-	TRBV5-6	TRBJ1-6	TRBD1	TGTGCCAGCAGCCCGGGACAGAGGCGTTCACCCCTCCACTTT	CASSPGQRRSPLHF
-	TRBV7-2	TRBJ1-4	TRBD1	TGTGCCAGCAGCCGGGACAGAAGAAATGAAAAACTGTTTTTT	CASSRDRRNEKLFF
-	TRBV7-3	TRBJ2-1	-	TGTGCCAGCAGCTGGACTGGGAGCGCCGACAATGAGCAGTTCTTC	CASSWTGSADNEQFF
-	TRBV23-1	TRBJ2-3	-	TGCGCCAGCAGTCAAGTCCCAGAAGGGAAGTGGGGAGGGGGGTCCACAGATACGCAGTATTTT	CASSQVPEGKWGGGSTDTQYF
few	TRBV5-1	TRBJ1-1	-	TGCGCCAGCAGCTGGCGGGGCACCCTGAACACTGAAGCTTTCTTT	CASSWRGTLNTEAFF
-	TRBV6-5	TRBJ1-3	-	TGTGCCAGCAGTTACTCGGGGTTCGGCTCTGGAAACACCATATATTTT	CASSYSGFGSGNTIYF
few	TRBV6-5	TRBJ2-1	TRBD2	TGTGCCATCGGCGGGCTAGCGGGAGGAGACAATGAGCAGTTCTTC	CAIGGLAGGDNEQFF
-	TRBV5-1	TRBJ2-1	TRBD2	TGCGCCAGCAGCCCAGGAGCGGGGACTGTCTCATACAATGAGCAGTTCTTC	CASSPGAGTVSYNEQFF
-	TRBV7-9	TRBJ2-1	TRBD2	TGTGCCAGCAGCTCACGCTGGACTAGCGGGAGCAATGAGCAGTTCTTC	CASSSRWTSGSNEQFF
-	TRBV11-2	TRBJ1-1	TRBD1	TGTGCCAGCAGCCGAGCTGGGACAGGGGGCCCATTTCCAACTGAAGCTTTCTTT	CASSRAGTGGPFPTEAFF
-	TRBV5-1	TRBJ2-1	-	TGCGCCAGCAGCTTGACAGCCAACTCCTACAATGAGCAGTTCTTC	CASSLTANSYNEQFF
-	TRBV28	TRBJ2-3	-	TGTGCCAGCAGTCTAGGGACATCTAGCACAGATACGCAGTATTTT	CASSLGTSSTDTQYF
once	TRBV27	TRBJ1-5	-	TGTGCCAGCAGTTTATCCCCCCAGGCTTTTCAGCCCCAGCATTTT	CASSLSPQAFQPQHF
-	TRBV5-1	TRBJ2-7	-	TGCGCCAGCAGCGCGCCCGGGTACCACGAGCAGTACTTC	CASSAPGYHEQYF